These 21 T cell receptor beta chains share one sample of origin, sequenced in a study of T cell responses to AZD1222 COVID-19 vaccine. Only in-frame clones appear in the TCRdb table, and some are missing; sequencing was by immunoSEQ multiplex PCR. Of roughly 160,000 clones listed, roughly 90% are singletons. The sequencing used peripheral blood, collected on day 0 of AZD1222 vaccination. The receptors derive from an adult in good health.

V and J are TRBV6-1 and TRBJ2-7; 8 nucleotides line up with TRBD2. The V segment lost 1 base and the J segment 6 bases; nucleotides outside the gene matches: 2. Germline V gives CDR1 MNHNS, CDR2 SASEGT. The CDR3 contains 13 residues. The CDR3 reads CASSEGTSREQYF. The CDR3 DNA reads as TGTGCCAGCAGTGAAGGGACTAGCCGCGAGCAGTACTTC.

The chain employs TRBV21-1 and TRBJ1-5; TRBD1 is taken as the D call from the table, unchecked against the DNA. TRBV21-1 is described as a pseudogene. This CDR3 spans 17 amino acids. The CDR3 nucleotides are TGTGCCAGCAGCCCACCCCTACCCAGGGGGCAGATTCAGCCCCAGCATTTT. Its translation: CASSPPLPRGQIQPQHF.

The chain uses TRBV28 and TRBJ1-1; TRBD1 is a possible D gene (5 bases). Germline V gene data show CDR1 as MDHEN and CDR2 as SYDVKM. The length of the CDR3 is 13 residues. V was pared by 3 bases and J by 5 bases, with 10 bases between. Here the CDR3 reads CASSFSGSTEAFF. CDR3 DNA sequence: TGTGCCAGCAGTTTTTCAGGGTCGACTGAAGCTTTCTTT.

In DNA, the CDR3 is TGTGCCAGCAGTGAGAAGGCGCCAGGCCGCTCTGGAAACACCATATATTTT. Translation gives CASSEKAPGRSGNTIYF. This chain connects TRBV2 to TRBJ1-3; D gene uncertain. From germline, CDR1 is SNHLY and CDR2 FYNNEI. Trimming pared 3 bases from V and 0 bases from J, leaving 15 bases between. This CDR3 region has 17 residues.

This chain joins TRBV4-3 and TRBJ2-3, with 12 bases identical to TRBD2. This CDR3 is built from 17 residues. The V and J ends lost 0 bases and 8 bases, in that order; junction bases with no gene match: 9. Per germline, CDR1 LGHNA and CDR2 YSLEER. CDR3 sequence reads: CASSQDGTSGPSGTQYF. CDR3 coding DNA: TGCGCCAGCAGCCAAGATGGGACTAGCGGGCCCTCAGGTACGCAGTATTTT.

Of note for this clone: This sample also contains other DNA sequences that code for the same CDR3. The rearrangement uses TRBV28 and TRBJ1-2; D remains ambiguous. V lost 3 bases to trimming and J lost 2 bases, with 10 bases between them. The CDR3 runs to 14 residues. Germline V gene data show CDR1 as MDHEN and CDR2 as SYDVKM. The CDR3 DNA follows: TGTGCCAGCAGTTTGGGTAGAAAAAACTATGGCTACACCTTC. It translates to CASSLGRKNYGYTF.

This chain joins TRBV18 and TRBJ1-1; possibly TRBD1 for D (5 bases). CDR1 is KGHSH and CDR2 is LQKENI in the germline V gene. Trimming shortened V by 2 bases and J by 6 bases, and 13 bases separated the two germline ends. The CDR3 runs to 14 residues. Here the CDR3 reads CASSPSAGSSEAFF. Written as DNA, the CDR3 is TGTGCCAGCTCACCATCTGCAGGGTCCTCTGAAGCTTTCTTT. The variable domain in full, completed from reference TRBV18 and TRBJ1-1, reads NAGVMQNPRHLVRRRGQEARLRCSPMKGHSHVYWYRQLPEEGLKFMVYLQKENIIDESGMPKERFSAEFPKEGPSILRIQQVVRGDSAAYFCASSPSAGSSEAFFGQGTRLTVV.

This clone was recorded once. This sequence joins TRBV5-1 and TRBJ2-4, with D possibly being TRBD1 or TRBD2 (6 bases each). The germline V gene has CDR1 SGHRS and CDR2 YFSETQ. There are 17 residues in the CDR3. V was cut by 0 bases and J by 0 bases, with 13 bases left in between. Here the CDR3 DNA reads TGCGCCAGCAGCTTGGAAGGGGGGCCTGTAGCCAAAAACATTCAGTACTTC. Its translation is CASSLEGGPVAKNIQYF.

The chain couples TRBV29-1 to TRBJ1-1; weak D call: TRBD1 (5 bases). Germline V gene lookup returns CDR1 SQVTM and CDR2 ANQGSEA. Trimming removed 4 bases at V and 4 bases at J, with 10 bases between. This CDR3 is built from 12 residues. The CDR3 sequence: CSVGGGTTEAFF. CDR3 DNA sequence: TGCAGCGTTGGGGGAGGGACCACTGAAGCTTTCTTT.

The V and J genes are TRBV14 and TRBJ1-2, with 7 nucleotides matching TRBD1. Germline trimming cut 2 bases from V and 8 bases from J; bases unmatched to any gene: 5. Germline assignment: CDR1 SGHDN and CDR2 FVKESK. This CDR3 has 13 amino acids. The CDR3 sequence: CASSQSTGAGYTF. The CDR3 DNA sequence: TGTGCCAGCAGCCAATCAACAGGGGCCGGCTACACCTTC.

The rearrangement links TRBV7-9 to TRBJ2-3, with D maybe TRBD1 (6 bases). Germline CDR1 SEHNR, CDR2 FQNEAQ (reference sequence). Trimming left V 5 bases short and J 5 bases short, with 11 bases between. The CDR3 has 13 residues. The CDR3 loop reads CASSPWDKDTQYF. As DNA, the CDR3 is TGTGCCAGCAGCCCGTGGGACAAAGATACGCAGTATTTT.

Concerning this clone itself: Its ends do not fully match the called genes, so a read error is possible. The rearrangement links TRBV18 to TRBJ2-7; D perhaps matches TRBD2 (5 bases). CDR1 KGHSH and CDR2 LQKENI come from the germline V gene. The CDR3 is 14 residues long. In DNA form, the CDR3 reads TGTGCCAGCTCCCCACGACGGGGAACCTACGAGCAGTACTTC. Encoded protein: CASSPRRGTYEQYF.

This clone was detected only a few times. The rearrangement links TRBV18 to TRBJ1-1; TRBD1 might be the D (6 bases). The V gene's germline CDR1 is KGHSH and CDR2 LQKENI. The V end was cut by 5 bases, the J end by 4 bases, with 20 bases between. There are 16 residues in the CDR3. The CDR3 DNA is TGTGCCAGCTCATCCCGGGGGCAGGGCTTAGGCACTGAAGCTTTCTTT. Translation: CASSSRGQGLGTEAFF.

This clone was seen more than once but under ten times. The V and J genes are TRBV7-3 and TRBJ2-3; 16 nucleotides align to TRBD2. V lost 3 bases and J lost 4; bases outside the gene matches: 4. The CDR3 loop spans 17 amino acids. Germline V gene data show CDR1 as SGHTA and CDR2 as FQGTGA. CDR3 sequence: CASSFGTSGGAADTQYF. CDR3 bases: TGTGCCAGCAGCTTCGGGACTAGCGGGGGGGCCGCAGATACGCAGTATTTT.

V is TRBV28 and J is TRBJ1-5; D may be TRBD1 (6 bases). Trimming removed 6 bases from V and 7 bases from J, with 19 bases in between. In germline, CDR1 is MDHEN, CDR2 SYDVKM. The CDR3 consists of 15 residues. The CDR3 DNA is TGTGCCAGCAGACGGGACACCGACGGGATACAGCCCCAGCATTTT. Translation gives CASRRDTDGIQPQHF.

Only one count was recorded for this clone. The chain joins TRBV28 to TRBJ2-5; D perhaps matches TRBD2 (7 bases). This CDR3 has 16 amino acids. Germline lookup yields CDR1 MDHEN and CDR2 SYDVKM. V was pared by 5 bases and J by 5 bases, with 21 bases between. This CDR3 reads CASSTPPGAGGETQYF. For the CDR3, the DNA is TGTGCCAGCAGTACCCCGCCGGGGGCCGGGGGGGAGACCCAGTACTTC.

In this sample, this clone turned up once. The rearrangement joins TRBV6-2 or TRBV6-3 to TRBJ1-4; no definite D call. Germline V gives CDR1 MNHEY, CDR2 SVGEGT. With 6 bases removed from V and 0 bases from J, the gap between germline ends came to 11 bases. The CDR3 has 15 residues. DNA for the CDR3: TGTGCCAGCAGCCTACCCGGATCAACTAATGAAAAACTGTTTTTT. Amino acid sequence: CASSLPGSTNEKLFF.

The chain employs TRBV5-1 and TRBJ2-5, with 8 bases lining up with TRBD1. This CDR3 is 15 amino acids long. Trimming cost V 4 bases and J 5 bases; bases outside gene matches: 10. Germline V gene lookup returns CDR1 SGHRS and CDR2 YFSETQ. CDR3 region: CASSLLQGAGETQYF. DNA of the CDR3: TGCGCCAGCAGCCTGCTTCAGGGGGCAGGGGAGACCCAGTACTTC.

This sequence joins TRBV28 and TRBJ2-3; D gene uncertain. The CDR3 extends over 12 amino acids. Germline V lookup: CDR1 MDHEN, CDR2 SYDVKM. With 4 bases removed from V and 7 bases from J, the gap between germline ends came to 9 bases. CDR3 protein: CASSSPSNTQYF. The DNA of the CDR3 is TGTGCCAGCAGTTCCCCTAGTAATACGCAGTATTTT.

The CDR3 here is CASSVGLATNEKLFF. The CDR3 bases are TGTGCCAGCAGCGTAGGCTTAGCAACTAATGAAAAACTGTTTTTT. The rearrangement links TRBV9 to TRBJ1-4; D not certain. The V gene's germline CDR1 is SGDLS and CDR2 YYNGEE. The CDR3 loop spans 15 amino acids. Trimming took off 0 bases at V and 0 bases at J, with 6 bases between the two ends.

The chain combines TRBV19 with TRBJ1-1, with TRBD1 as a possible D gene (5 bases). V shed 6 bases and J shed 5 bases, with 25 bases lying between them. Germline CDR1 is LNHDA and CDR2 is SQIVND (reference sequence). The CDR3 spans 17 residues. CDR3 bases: TGTGCCAGTAGGAGATCCGGGACCGAGATAGGGAGGACTGAAGCTTTCTTT. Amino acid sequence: CASRRSGTEIGRTEAFF.